This T cell receptor beta chain was identified in a study of blood T cell repertoires in COVID-19. On the study more broadly: Acute and convalescent COVID-19 samples came from the United States, Italy and Spain. T cells, B-cell-depleted T cells, or PBMCs provided the cDNA or gDNA that served as material.

This clone was observed a few times. Produced via immunoSEQ multiplex PCR; TCRdb's table is partial and in-frame only. The sample holds 280,000 or so clones, approximately 88% seen once. The CDR3 consists of 15 residues. Trimming at V came to 6 bases and at J to 3 bases, leaving 10 bases not matched to a gene. Germline values: CDR1 MNHEY, CDR2 SVGAGI. Ages ranged from about 18 to 100 years, with residence in about two dozen US areas. The TCR originated in a woman between 40 and 55 years old who had recovered from COVID-19. This sequence joins TRBV6-5 and TRBJ1-2; 7 bases agree with TRBD1. Material: PBMCs or T cells enriched from blood (not recorded which). The CDR3: CASRAGTASYYGYTF. CDR3 DNA sequence: TGTGCCAGCAGAGCCGGGACAGCCTCCTACTATGGCTACACCTTC.